This paragraph covers one T cell receptor beta chain sequence. What it binds is not known. Absence of ophthalmopathy progression within 18 months defined stable Graves' hyperthyroidism. These data come from a study of T cells in Graves' hyperthyroidism and ophthalmopathy. Germline trimming cut 5 bases from V and 2 bases from J; bases unmatched to any gene: 8. Germline CDR1 MNHEY, CDR2 SVGEGT. The CDR3 contains 15 residues. Regions amplified from RNA transcripts were the TCR beta CDR3 regions. Primed by the HTBI set, a first-round RT-PCR was run on the TCR CDR3. Each CDR3 protein is one row after TCRdb ran MiXCR on the multiplex PCR reads. The sample consists of a few hundred thousand distinct CDR3 sequences, about half of them appearing once. Points from the study as a whole: Also found in blood were most expanded thyroid clonotypes above 0.001.

The source material was peripheral blood or thyroid tissue (not recorded which). The chain combines TRBV6-2 or TRBV6-3 with TRBJ2-7, with 8 bases that match TRBD2. This receptor was obtained from a woman aged 18-29 years with Graves' hyperthyroidism. CDR3 region: CASSPRLASAYEQYF. As DNA, the CDR3 is TGTGCCAGCAGTCCTAGACTAGCGAGTGCCTACGAGCAGTACTTC.